Listed below are T cell receptor beta chains from one sample, sequenced in a study of blood T cells in healthy people across ages. MiXCR, run by TCRdb on the 5' RACE reads, gives a single entry per CDR3 protein. This table holds fewer than 2,000,000 distinct CDR3 sequences, 30% to 40% found once. Material: blood. The receptors were sampled from a woman aged 25 to 39 in good health. The CDR3 runs from the conserved cysteine through the conserved F or W. The order of the fields is J gene, D gene, V gene, clone size, CDR3 protein, CDR3 DNA. D genes are given only for firm matches. For some rows the clone size is stated as once, few or many, or as a class when expanded; others skip it.

J: TRBJ2-3
D: TRBD1
V: TRBV15
size: few
CDR3: CATSTGTAITQYF
DNA: TGTGCCACCAGCACCGGGACAGCGATTACGCAGTATTTT

J: TRBJ2-7
D: TRBD1
V: TRBV15
size: few
CDR3: CATSDRDRGPEQYF
DNA: TGTGCCACCAGCGACCGGGACAGGGGGCCCGAGCAGTACTTC

J: TRBJ2-3
D: NA
V: TRBV11-2
size: few
CDR3: CASSLEASYTYVGLGTDTQYF
DNA: TGTGCCAGCAGCTTAGAGGCGTCGTATACCTACGTAGGCCTAGGCACAGATACGCAGTATTTT

J: TRBJ1-1
D: NA
V: TRBV5-1
size: few
CDR3: CASSFGSGGNEAFF
DNA: TGCGCCAGCAGCTTTGGATCGGGGGGCAATGAAGCTTTCTTT

J: TRBJ1-2
D: NA
V: TRBV5-1
size: NA
CDR3: CASSFVPVAEGYTF
DNA: TGCGCCAGCAGCTTCGTGCCGGTGGCTGAAGGCTACACCTTC

J: TRBJ2-5
D: NA
V: TRBV24-1
size: few
CDR3: CATSDRGRGYQETQYF
DNA: TGTGCCACCAGTGATCGGGGTAGGGGGTACCAAGAGACCCAGTACTTC

J: TRBJ2-6
D: NA
V: TRBV18
size: few
CDR3: CASSPRRGLDSGANVLTF
DNA: TGTGCCAGCTCACCACGGAGGGGATTGGACTCTGGGGCCAACGTCCTGACTTTC

J: TRBJ2-3
D: NA
V: TRBV7-9
size: few
CDR3: CASNRPAASTDTQYF
DNA: TGTGCCAGCAATAGGCCAGCGGCTAGCACAGATACGCAGTATTTT

J: TRBJ2-7
D: NA
V: TRBV2
size: NA
CDR3: CASRGLIYEQYF
DNA: TGTGCCAGCAGAGGACTGATATACGAGCAGTACTTC

J: TRBJ1-1
D: TRBD1
V: TRBV18
size: NA
CDR3: CASSRGQGPLGREAFF
DNA: TGTGCCAGCTCCCGCGGACAGGGGCCGCTAGGAAGGGAAGCTTTCTTT

J: TRBJ1-5
D: NA
V: TRBV6-5
size: once
CDR3: CASSRDVRSNQPQHF
DNA: TGTGCCAGCAGTCGGGACGTTAGAAGCAATCAGCCCCAGCATTTT

J: TRBJ2-1
D: NA
V: TRBV27
size: NA
CDR3: CASSLLTLHYNEQFF
DNA: TGTGCCAGCAGTTTACTAACCCTTCATTACAATGAGCAGTTCTTC

J: TRBJ2-4
D: TRBD2
V: TRBV28
size: few
CDR3: CASSLVGGRVKNIQYF
DNA: TGTGCCAGCAGTTTAGTGGGCGGGAGGGTCAAAAACATTCAGTACTTC

J: TRBJ2-7
D: TRBD1
V: TRBV7-9
size: NA
CDR3: CASSFDRDRGFGVQYF
DNA: TGTGCCAGCAGCTTCGACCGGGACAGGGGGTTTGGTGTGCAGTACTTC

J: TRBJ2-1
D: NA
V: TRBV6-6
size: NA
CDR3: CASNLVGTNRQFF
DNA: TGTGCCAGCAACCTTGTGGGGACAAATCGTCAGTTCTTC

J: TRBJ1-4
D: NA
V: TRBV7-9
size: NA
CDR3: CASSSQGSELFF
DNA: TGTGCCAGCAGTTCCCAGGGGAGTGAACTGTTTTTT

J: TRBJ2-1
D: NA
V: TRBV11-2
size: few
CDR3: CASSHGIGGRYNEQFF
DNA: TGTGCCAGCAGCCACGGTATAGGCGGGCGGTACAATGAGCAGTTCTTC

J: TRBJ1-6
D: NA
V: TRBV12-3/TRBV12-4
size: few
CDR3: CASSLGQVSPLHF
DNA: TGTGCCAGCAGTTTGGGACAAGTTTCACCCCTCCACTTT

J: TRBJ1-1
D: TRBD1
V: TRBV7-9
size: few
CDR3: CASSPQGASTEAFF
DNA: TGTGCCAGCAGCCCCCAGGGGGCGAGCACTGAAGCTTTCTTT

J: TRBJ1-2
D: NA
V: TRBV20-1
size: NA
CDR3: CSARDGEYGYTF
DNA: TGCAGTGCTAGAGATGGGGAATATGGCTACACCTTC

J: TRBJ2-3
D: TRBD2
V: TRBV4-1
size: many
CDR3: CASSQPPGLETDTQYF
DNA: TGCGCCAGCAGCCAACCGCCGGGACTAGAGACAGATACGCAGTATTTT

J: TRBJ2-1
D: NA
V: TRBV9
size: NA
CDR3: CVSSDGPGSYNEQFF
DNA: TGTGTCAGCAGCGACGGACCGGGATCTTACAATGAGCAGTTCTTC

J: TRBJ2-1
D: NA
V: TRBV7-9
size: NA
CDR3: CASSPTAGSSYNEQFF
DNA: TGTGCCAGCAGCCCGACGGCGGGGAGCTCCTACAATGAGCAGTTCTTC

J: TRBJ2-3
D: TRBD2
V: TRBV20-1
size: once
CDR3: CSARGFAGAGTDTQYF
DNA: TGCAGTGCTAGAGGATTTGCGGGAGCGGGGACAGATACGCAGTATTTT

J: TRBJ1-5
D: NA
V: TRBV2
size: NA
CDR3: CASSDLLGASQPQHF
DNA: TGTGCCAGCAGTGACCTTCTTGGGGCTAGTCAGCCCCAGCATTTT

J: TRBJ2-1
D: NA
V: TRBV11-2
size: few
CDR3: CASSFPPESEQFF
DNA: TGTGCCAGCAGCTTCCCTCCAGAGTCGGAGCAGTTCTTC

J: TRBJ2-1
D: NA
V: TRBV20-1
size: NA
CDR3: CSASESNEQFF
DNA: TGCAGTGCTAGTGAGTCGAATGAGCAGTTCTTC

J: TRBJ1-1
D: NA
V: TRBV9
size: NA
CDR3: CASSGNSREGAFF
DNA: TGTGCCAGCAGCGGTAACAGCAGGGAGGGTGCTTTCTTT

J: TRBJ2-1
D: TRBD2
V: TRBV20-1
size: NA
CDR3: CSTRKLAGNQFDEQFF
DNA: TGCAGTACTAGAAAGCTAGCGGGGAACCAGTTCGATGAGCAGTTCTTC

J: TRBJ1-2
D: TRBD1
V: TRBV7-2
size: NA
CDR3: CASSLRTGNRNNYGYTF
DNA: TGTGCCAGCAGCCTAAGGACAGGGAATCGGAATAACTATGGCTACACCTTC

J: TRBJ1-2
D: NA
V: TRBV6-1
size: once
CDR3: CASSETQGNYGYTF
DNA: TGTGCCAGCAGTGAAACTCAGGGAAACTATGGCTACACCTTC

J: TRBJ2-1
D: NA
V: TRBV6-1
size: NA
CDR3: CASTRDWYNEQFF
DNA: TGTGCCAGCACCCGGGACTGGTACAATGAGCAGTTCTTC

J: TRBJ1-4
D: NA
V: TRBV5-6
size: NA
CDR3: CASSAGTSEKLFF
DNA: TGTGCCAGCAGCGCCGGGACATCTGAAAAACTGTTTTTT

J: TRBJ2-3
D: NA
V: TRBV7-9
size: NA
CDR3: CASSRRDEDTQYF
DNA: TGTGCCAGCAGCCGCAGGGATGAGGATACGCAGTATTTT

J: TRBJ1-6
D: NA
V: TRBV4-1
size: NA
CDR3: CASSQDITTSLRLHF
DNA: TGCGCCAGCAGCCAAGATATCACGACGTCCCTGAGGCTCCACTTT

J: TRBJ1-5
D: TRBD1
V: TRBV2
size: NA
CDR3: CASRARQGIDQPQHF
DNA: TGTGCCAGCAGGGCCCGACAGGGTATAGATCAGCCCCAGCATTTT

J: TRBJ2-7
D: NA
V: TRBV9
size: NA
CDR3: CASSVGGGRSYEQYF
DNA: TGTGCCAGCAGCGTTGGAGGGGGCCGGTCCTACGAGCAGTACTTC

J: TRBJ2-7
D: TRBD1
V: TRBV6-6
size: NA
CDR3: CASSSWDRGSGEQYF
DNA: TGTGCCAGCAGTAGCTGGGACAGGGGGTCGGGCGAGCAGTACTTC

J: TRBJ2-3
D: TRBD1
V: TRBV10-3
size: NA
CDR3: CAISQQGFTDTQYF
DNA: TGTGCCATCAGTCAACAGGGGTTCACAGATACGCAGTATTTT

J: TRBJ2-3
D: TRBD2
V: TRBV12-3/TRBV12-4
size: NA
CDR3: CASSLGGLAGGKHTRDTQYF
DNA: TGTGCCAGCAGTTTGGGGGGACTAGCGGGAGGGAAACACACACGAGATACGCAGTATTTT

J: TRBJ1-2
D: TRBD1
V: TRBV7-3
size: few
CDR3: CASSPTTGTTSGYTF
DNA: TGTGCCAGCAGCCCTACGACAGGGACTACTTCTGGCTACACCTTC

J: TRBJ2-7
D: TRBD1
V: TRBV27
size: few
CDR3: CASSLEGQGLFHEQYF
DNA: TGTGCCAGCAGTTTAGAAGGACAGGGTCTCTTCCACGAGCAGTACTTC

J: TRBJ2-1
D: TRBD2
V: TRBV28
size: NA
CDR3: CASSSASGNYNEQFF
DNA: TGTGCCAGCAGCTCGGCTAGCGGGAACTACAATGAGCAGTTCTTC

J: TRBJ1-2
D: NA
V: TRBV18
size: NA
CDR3: CASSPPVAGYGYTF
DNA: TGTGCCAGCTCACCACCGGTCGCAGGCTATGGCTACACCTTC

J: TRBJ2-1
D: NA
V: TRBV20-1
size: few
CDR3: CSARGGTGGSSYNEQFF
DNA: TGCAGTGCTCGAGGGGGAACCGGCGGGAGCTCCTACAATGAGCAGTTCTTC

J: TRBJ2-3
D: NA
V: TRBV7-9
size: NA
CDR3: CASSSAEVETQYF
DNA: TGTGCCAGCAGCTCCGCCGAGGTTGAGACGCAGTATTTT

J: TRBJ2-1
D: NA
V: TRBV6-4
size: NA
CDR3: CASSPGGGPGEQFF
DNA: TGTGCCAGCTCACCAGGTGGGGGGCCGGGTGAGCAGTTCTTC

J: TRBJ1-3
D: NA
V: TRBV28
size: NA
CDR3: CASRPRSVRRRNTIYF
DNA: TGTGCCAGCAGGCCGAGGAGTGTCCGACGGCGAAACACCATATATTTT

J: TRBJ2-6
D: NA
V: TRBV28
size: NA
CDR3: CASSLPGGRGSAGANVLTF
DNA: TGTGCCAGCAGCCTTCCCGGGGGTCGGGGAAGCGCTGGGGCCAACGTCCTGACTTTC

J: TRBJ2-2
D: TRBD1
V: TRBV9
size: once
CDR3: CASSVSGGEAGELFF
DNA: TGTGCCAGCAGCGTATCAGGGGGCGAGGCCGGGGAGCTGTTTTTT

J: TRBJ2-5
D: NA
V: TRBV29-1
size: few
CDR3: CIVSAGSETQYF
DNA: TGCATCGTTAGTGCCGGTTCCGAGACCCAGTACTTC

J: TRBJ2-5
D: NA
V: TRBV12-3/TRBV12-4
size: NA
CDR3: CASSYQATGETQYF
DNA: TGTGCCAGCAGTTACCAGGCAACTGGAGAGACCCAGTACTTC